These 10 T cell receptor beta chains were sequenced from one sample in a study of CD8 T cells in Susac syndrome. An amount of RNA that ranged from roughly 0.5 to 1 ug was reverse transcribed with random hexamers. TCRdb re-derived calls from the immunoSEQ multiplex PCR reads in MiXCR, one entry per CDR3 protein. Seen here are more than 150,000 distinct CDR3 sequences, about 94% observed once, and the top ten hold 0.098%. The sequencing input was CD4+ T cells from PBMCs. These TCRs come from a human donor with Susac syndrome.

The chain uses TRBV5-6 and TRBJ2-4; tentative D call: TRBD2 (6 bases). CDR3 length: 14 amino acids. In germline, CDR1 is SGHDT, CDR2 YYEEEE. V shed 0 bases and J shed 8 bases, with 12 bases lying between them. In DNA form, the CDR3 reads TGTGCCAGCAGCTTGGGGGGAGGAGGATACATTCAGTACTTC. This translates into CASSLGGGGYIQYF. Based on the CDR3 plus reference TRBV5-6 and TRBJ2-4, the full variable domain is DAGVTQSPTHLIKTRGQQVTLRCSPKSGHDTVSWYQQALGQGPQFIFQYYEEEERQRGNFPDRFSGHQFPNYSSELNVNALLLGDSALYLCASSLGGGGYIQYFGAGTRLSVL.

This rearrangement joins TRBV6-6 to TRBJ1-6, with no clear D. Trimming took off 2 bases at V and 10 bases at J, with 3 bases between the two ends. CDR3 length: 11 amino acids. Germline V gene lookup returns CDR1 MNHNY and CDR2 SVGAGI (reference sequence). CDR3 bases: TGTGCCAGCAGTTACGGGTCACCCCTCCACTTT. Its translation: CASSYGSPLHF.

This chain links TRBV20-1 with TRBJ2-5; TRBD2 matches at 16 bases. Unmatched junction bases numbered 14, after V lost 5 bases and J lost 5 bases. Germline values: CDR1 DFQATT, CDR2 SNEGSKA (reference sequence). The length of the CDR3 is 18 residues. The CDR3 here is CSAGPGTSGGVWEETQYF. CDR3 in DNA: TGCAGTGCTGGTCCCGGGACTAGCGGGGGGGTCTGGGAGGAGACCCAGTACTTC.

The chain has TRBV27 and TRBJ2-3, with a tentative D call TRBD1 (5 bases). Deletions cut 2 bases from V and 2 bases from J, with 8 bases between. The CDR3 sequence is 14 residues long. Germline V gene lookup returns CDR1 MNHEY and CDR2 SMNVEV (reference sequence). CDR3 loop: CASSLDSPTDTQYF. The DNA of the CDR3 is TGTGCCAGCAGTTTAGACAGCCCCACAGATACGCAGTATTTT.

The CDR3 nucleotides read TGTGCCAGCAGCCGGACCGACCTCTACGAGCAGTACTTC. This codes for CASSRTDLYEQYF. V is TRBV12-3 or TRBV12-4 and J is TRBJ2-7, with no clear D. V shed 6 bases and J shed 3 bases, with 12 bases lying between them. This CDR3 has 13 amino acids.

The chain combines TRBV12-3 or TRBV12-4 with TRBJ2-5, with TRBD2 matching over 12 bases. The CDR3 sequence is 17 residues long. J was trimmed by 9 bases and V by 3 bases; bases with no gene match: 14. CDR3 protein: CASSLGASGGAVGSQYF. In nucleotides, the CDR3 is TGTGCCAGCAGTTTGGGGGCTAGCGGGGGGGCCGTTGGGTCCCAGTACTTC.

This chain links TRBV2 with TRBJ1-5; D not resolved. Trimming left V 4 bases short and J 5 bases short, with 12 bases between. Germline CDR1 SNHLY, CDR2 FYNNEI. The CDR3 has 14 residues. The CDR3, as DNA: TGTGCCAGCAGTGGGGGTACACGGGATCAGCCCCAGCATTTT. This sequence encodes CASSGGTRDQPQHF.

This sequence joins TRBV7-3 and TRBJ1-5; D remains ambiguous. In germline, CDR1 is SGHTA, CDR2 FQGTGA. The CDR3 is 13 residues long. The V end lost 5 bases, the J end lost 7 bases, and 12 bases lay between the germline ends. The DNA of the CDR3 is TGTGCCAGCAGCCCTGGTGTAGGGCAGCCCCAGCATTTT. Translating gives CASSPGVGQPQHF.

The rearrangement links TRBV30 to TRBJ2-5, with D perhaps matching TRBD2 (6 bases). CDR3 length equals 14 residues. From germline, CDR1 is GTSNPN and CDR2 SVGIG (reference sequence). The V end was cut by 7 bases, the J end by 5 bases, with 20 bases between. The CDR3 nucleotides are TGTGCCTCGAAAGGAGTAGCGAGCGGGGAGACCCAGTACTTC. Protein sequence: CASKGVASGETQYF. The full variable domain, rest sourced from reference TRBV30 and TRBJ2-5, is SQTIHQWPATLVQPVGSPLSLECTVEGTSNPNLYWYRQAAGRGLQLLFYSVGIGQISSEVPQNLSASRPQDRQFILSSKKLLLSDSGFYLCASKGVASGETQYFGPGTRLLVL.

The genes are TRBV18 and TRBJ1-2, with D possibly being TRBD1 (5 bases). Trimming removed 6 bases from V and 8 bases from J, with 16 bases in between. Germline loops: CDR1 KGHSH, CDR2 LQKENI. The CDR3 totals 13 residues. The CDR3 region is CASSPDTEEGYTF. DNA of the CDR3: TGTGCCAGCTCCCCGGACACAGAGGAGGGCTACACCTTC.